These T cell receptor beta chains were read from a single sample in a study of cytomegalovirus exposure and HLA in healthy donors. Profiling relied on immunoSEQ multiplex PCR, and the TCRdb table lists in-frame clones only, not all of them. The table records 130,000 to 150,000 clones, about 74% of them present only once. The sequenced sample consisted of PBMCs. The receptors derive from a woman aged 50 to 65 in good health and CMV-seronegative. The CDR3 runs from the conserved cysteine through the conserved F or W. Fields, in order: V gene, J gene, clone size, D gene, CDR3 length, CDR3 protein, CDR3 DNA. D genes are given only for firm matches. Clone size is shown for a subset of rows, as once, few, many or a class of expanded clone.

V gene: TRBV5-4
J gene: TRBJ2-3
clone size: NA
D gene: TRBD2
CDR3 length: 17
CDR3 protein: CASSWTHGGGSTDTQYF
CDR3 DNA: TGTGCCAGCAGCTGGACTCATGGCGGGGGATCCACAGATACGCAGTATTTT

V gene: TRBV2
J gene: TRBJ1-4
clone size: NA
D gene: TRBD1
CDR3 length: 14
CDR3 protein: CASSPGTANEKLFF
CDR3 DNA: TGTGCCAGCTCCCCCGGGACAGCTAATGAAAAACTGTTTTTT

V gene: TRBV9
J gene: TRBJ2-5
clone size: NA
D gene: NA
CDR3 length: 13
CDR3 protein: CASSVVSEGTQYF
CDR3 DNA: TGTGCCAGCAGCGTAGTGAGCGAGGGGACCCAGTACTTC

V gene: TRBV2
J gene: TRBJ2-1
clone size: few
D gene: TRBD2
CDR3 length: 16
CDR3 protein: CASKLGGGGDHNEQFF
CDR3 DNA: TGTGCCAGCAAATTGGGAGGCGGGGGGGACCACAATGAGCAGTTCTTC

V gene: TRBV19
J gene: TRBJ1-6
clone size: NA
D gene: NA
CDR3 length: 12
CDR3 protein: CASSTTVPPLHF
CDR3 DNA: TGTGCCAGTAGTACGACAGTCCCACCCCTCCACTTT

V gene: TRBV5-6
J gene: TRBJ2-2
clone size: NA
D gene: TRBD2
CDR3 length: 16
CDR3 protein: CASSFGTSGPLRELFF
CDR3 DNA: TGTGCCAGCAGCTTCGGGACTAGCGGGCCACTCCGGGAGCTGTTTTTT

V gene: TRBV5-6
J gene: TRBJ1-4
clone size: NA
D gene: NA
CDR3 length: 14
CDR3 protein: CASSSVTTNEKLFF
CDR3 DNA: TGTGCCAGCAGCTCAGTTACAACTAATGAAAAACTGTTTTTT

V gene: TRBV5-6
J gene: TRBJ2-7
clone size: NA
D gene: TRBD1
CDR3 length: 15
CDR3 protein: CASSFYGTGDYEQYF
CDR3 DNA: TGTGCCAGCAGCTTCTACGGGACAGGGGACTACGAGCAGTACTTC

V gene: TRBV6-4
J gene: TRBJ1-1
clone size: NA
D gene: NA
CDR3 length: 15
CDR3 protein: CASSDLPGGNTEAFF
CDR3 DNA: TGTGCCAGCAGTGACCTACCTGGGGGCAACACTGAAGCTTTCTTT

V gene: TRBV5-6
J gene: TRBJ1-1
clone size: few
D gene: NA
CDR3 length: 15
CDR3 protein: CASSGSGGLATEAFF
CDR3 DNA: TGTGCCAGCAGCGGATCGGGGGGCTTGGCCACTGAAGCTTTCTTT

V gene: TRBV6-1
J gene: TRBJ1-6
clone size: NA
D gene: TRBD1
CDR3 length: 15
CDR3 protein: CASSTGARGISPLHF
CDR3 DNA: TGTGCCAGCAGTACAGGGGCCCGAGGCATTTCACCCCTCCACTTT

V gene: TRBV11-3
J gene: TRBJ2-1
clone size: NA
D gene: TRBD1
CDR3 length: 15
CDR3 protein: CASSQGDSGVNEQFF
CDR3 DNA: TGTGCCAGCAGTCAGGGGGATTCCGGGGTGAATGAGCAGTTCTTC

V gene: TRBV19
J gene: TRBJ1-6
clone size: NA
D gene: TRBD1
CDR3 length: 15
CDR3 protein: CASSRGQGANSPLHF
CDR3 DNA: TGTGCCAGTAGTAGAGGACAGGGGGCCAATTCACCCCTCCACTTT

V gene: TRBV2
J gene: TRBJ2-1
clone size: NA
D gene: TRBD2
CDR3 length: 12
CDR3 protein: CARGLGNNEQFF
CDR3 DNA: TGTGCCAGGGGACTAGGAAACAATGAGCAGTTCTTC

V gene: TRBV5-6
J gene: TRBJ2-2
clone size: NA
D gene: NA
CDR3 length: 13
CDR3 protein: CASSRTVTGELFF
CDR3 DNA: TGTGCCAGCAGCCGGACAGTTACCGGGGAGCTGTTTTTT

V gene: TRBV15
J gene: TRBJ2-3
clone size: NA
D gene: NA
CDR3 length: 13
CDR3 protein: CATSSGRGDTQYF
CDR3 DNA: TGTGCCACCAGCAGTGGCAGGGGTGATACGCAGTATTTT

V gene: TRBV6-5
J gene: TRBJ1-2
clone size: NA
D gene: TRBD1
CDR3 length: 16
CDR3 protein: CASRYLTGTARYGYTF
CDR3 DNA: TGTGCCAGCAGATACCTGACAGGGACCGCTAGATATGGCTACACCTTC

V gene: TRBV6-5
J gene: TRBJ2-6
clone size: few
D gene: NA
CDR3 length: 15
CDR3 protein: CASSRTLSGANVLTF
CDR3 DNA: TGTGCCAGCAGCCGGACTCTGTCTGGGGCCAACGTCCTGACTTTC

V gene: TRBV5-4
J gene: TRBJ1-2
clone size: NA
D gene: NA
CDR3 length: 14
CDR3 protein: CASSGGGSNYGYTF
CDR3 DNA: TGTGCCAGCAGCGGCGGGGGGTCTAACTATGGCTACACCTTC

V gene: TRBV21-1
J gene: TRBJ1-5
clone size: once
D gene: NA
CDR3 length: 13
CDR3 protein: CASSALSNQPQHF
CDR3 DNA: TGTGCCAGCAGCGCACTTAGCAATCAGCCCCAGCATTTT

V gene: TRBV6-4
J gene: TRBJ1-2
clone size: NA
D gene: NA
CDR3 length: 14
CDR3 protein: CASSEERSHGGYTF
CDR3 DNA: TGTGCCAGCAGTGAAGAGAGGTCCCACGGCGGCTACACCTTC

V gene: TRBV7-8
J gene: TRBJ1-2
clone size: NA
D gene: NA
CDR3 length: 16
CDR3 protein: CASSLFPKGDSYGYTF
CDR3 DNA: TGTGCCAGCAGCTTATTTCCCAAGGGAGACTCCTATGGCTACACCTTC

V gene: TRBV30
J gene: TRBJ2-7
clone size: few
D gene: TRBD1
CDR3 length: 14
CDR3 protein: CAWSRDRELYEQYF
CDR3 DNA: TGTGCCTGGAGCCGGGACAGGGAGCTTTACGAGCAGTACTTC

V gene: TRBV2
J gene: TRBJ1-4
clone size: NA
D gene: TRBD1
CDR3 length: 14
CDR3 protein: CASGTGFGNEKLFF
CDR3 DNA: TGTGCCAGTGGGACAGGGTTCGGTAATGAAAAACTGTTTTTT

V gene: TRBV4-3
J gene: TRBJ1-2
clone size: NA
D gene: TRBD1
CDR3 length: 16
CDR3 protein: CASSQDHTGAVNGYTF
CDR3 DNA: TGCGCCAGCAGCCAAGATCATACAGGGGCCGTTAATGGCTACACCTTC

V gene: TRBV4-2
J gene: TRBJ2-2
clone size: NA
D gene: NA
CDR3 length: 14
CDR3 protein: CASSHAANTGELFF
CDR3 DNA: TGTGCCAGCAGCCACGCGGCTAACACCGGGGAGCTGTTTTTT

V gene: TRBV7-8
J gene: TRBJ2-4
clone size: NA
D gene: NA
CDR3 length: 18
CDR3 protein: CASSLGERGGLAKNIQYF
CDR3 DNA: TGTGCCAGCAGCTTAGGCGAGAGGGGGGGCTTAGCCAAAAACATTCAGTACTTC

V gene: TRBV20-1
J gene: TRBJ1-2
clone size: NA
D gene: NA
CDR3 length: 11
CDR3 protein: CSADGWSGYTF
CDR3 DNA: TGCAGTGCTGACGGCTGGAGTGGCTACACCTTC

V gene: TRBV5-1
J gene: TRBJ1-1
clone size: NA
D gene: TRBD1
CDR3 length: 15
CDR3 protein: CASSWGDRPNTEAFF
CDR3 DNA: TGCGCCAGCAGCTGGGGGGACAGACCGAACACTGAAGCTTTCTTT

V gene: TRBV15
J gene: TRBJ2-1
clone size: NA
D gene: TRBD1
CDR3 length: 13
CDR3 protein: CATSRDPRTGGFF
CDR3 DNA: TGTGCCACCAGCAGAGATCCGAGAACAGGGGGTTTCTTC

V gene: TRBV7-8
J gene: TRBJ1-2
clone size: NA
D gene: NA
CDR3 length: 12
CDR3 protein: CASSSDWRGYTF
CDR3 DNA: TGTGCCAGCAGTTCGGACTGGAGGGGCTACACCTTC

V gene: TRBV5-6
J gene: TRBJ2-7
clone size: NA
D gene: NA
CDR3 length: 15
CDR3 protein: CASSLIPGLSYEQYF
CDR3 DNA: TGTGCCAGCAGCTTGATCCCAGGGTTAAGCTACGAGCAGTACTTC

V gene: TRBV7-9
J gene: TRBJ1-2
clone size: NA
D gene: TRBD1
CDR3 length: 14
CDR3 protein: CASSSGTGGYGYTF
CDR3 DNA: TGTGCCAGCAGCTCCGGGACAGGGGGTTACGGCTACACCTTC

V gene: TRBV5-4
J gene: TRBJ2-1
clone size: few
D gene: TRBD2
CDR3 length: 16
CDR3 protein: CASSLDLAGGYNEQFF
CDR3 DNA: TGTGCCAGCAGCTTGGATCTAGCGGGGGGATACAATGAGCAGTTCTTC

V gene: TRBV5-6
J gene: TRBJ1-4
clone size: NA
D gene: NA
CDR3 length: 15
CDR3 protein: CASSVAGLINEKLFF
CDR3 DNA: TGTGCCAGCAGCGTTGCAGGACTGATTAATGAAAAACTGTTTTTT

V gene: TRBV2
J gene: TRBJ1-2
clone size: NA
D gene: NA
CDR3 length: 13
CDR3 protein: CASRTGTPNGYTF
CDR3 DNA: TGTGCCAGCAGGACCGGGACTCCGAATGGCTACACCTTC

V gene: TRBV29-1
J gene: TRBJ1-2
clone size: NA
D gene: NA
CDR3 length: 12
CDR3 protein: CSVADSLYGYTF
CDR3 DNA: TGCAGCGTTGCCGACAGTTTATATGGCTACACCTTC

V gene: TRBV29-1
J gene: TRBJ1-1
clone size: NA
D gene: TRBD1
CDR3 length: 13
CDR3 protein: CSVEGTGGTEAFF
CDR3 DNA: TGCAGCGTTGAAGGGACAGGGGGCACTGAAGCTTTCTTT

V gene: TRBV7-2
J gene: TRBJ1-1
clone size: NA
D gene: NA
CDR3 length: 16
CDR3 protein: CASSSNRISGHTEAFF
CDR3 DNA: TGTGCCAGCAGCTCCAACCGGATCTCAGGGCACACTGAAGCTTTCTTT

V gene: TRBV6-5
J gene: TRBJ1-2
clone size: NA
D gene: TRBD1
CDR3 length: 13
CDR3 protein: CASSTGAGYGYTF
CDR3 DNA: TGTGCCAGCAGCACAGGGGCTGGCTATGGCTACACCTTC

V gene: TRBV4-1
J gene: TRBJ2-5
clone size: NA
D gene: NA
CDR3 length: 15
CDR3 protein: CASSLLGISGGKQYF
CDR3 DNA: TGCGCCAGCAGCCTCCTCGGGATTTCAGGCGGTAAGCAGTACTTC

V gene: TRBV15
J gene: TRBJ1-4
clone size: NA
D gene: NA
CDR3 length: 16
CDR3 protein: CATSRDAGGYNEKLFF
CDR3 DNA: TGTGCCACCAGCAGAGATGCGGGGGGCTATAATGAAAAACTGTTTTTT

V gene: TRBV5-6
J gene: TRBJ1-4
clone size: NA
D gene: NA
CDR3 length: 16
CDR3 protein: CASSLQGGTTNEKLFF
CDR3 DNA: TGTGCCAGCAGCTTGCAGGGTGGCACCACTAATGAAAAACTGTTTTTT

V gene: TRBV13
J gene: TRBJ2-3
clone size: NA
D gene: TRBD2
CDR3 length: 14
CDR3 protein: CASSSTSGEGTQYF
CDR3 DNA: TGTGCCAGCAGTTCGACTAGCGGGGAGGGTACGCAGTATTTT

V gene: TRBV7-9
J gene: TRBJ2-5
clone size: NA
D gene: TRBD2
CDR3 length: 17
CDR3 protein: CSSSTGTTLRGEETQYF
CDR3 DNA: TGTTCCAGCAGCACCGGGACTACCCTCCGTGGGGAAGAGACCCAGTACTTC

V gene: TRBV2
J gene: TRBJ2-3
clone size: NA
D gene: TRBD2
CDR3 length: 15
CDR3 protein: CASTGTSGNTDTQYF
CDR3 DNA: TGTGCCAGCACCGGGACTAGCGGCAACACAGATACGCAGTATTTT

V gene: TRBV19
J gene: TRBJ1-2
clone size: NA
D gene: TRBD1
CDR3 length: 14
CDR3 protein: CASSPGQGSYGYTF
CDR3 DNA: TGTGCCAGTAGTCCCGGACAGGGGAGCTATGGCTACACCTTC

V gene: TRBV5-1
J gene: TRBJ2-7
clone size: NA
D gene: TRBD2
CDR3 length: 16
CDR3 protein: CASSLGSGGNSYEQYF
CDR3 DNA: TGCGCCAGCAGCTTGGGTTCGGGGGGGAACTCCTACGAGCAGTACTTC

V gene: TRBV11-3
J gene: TRBJ1-6
clone size: NA
D gene: TRBD1
CDR3 length: 13
CDR3 protein: CASSRDRDSPLHF
CDR3 DNA: TGTGCCAGCAGCCGGGACAGGGATTCACCCCTCCACTTT

V gene: TRBV29-1
J gene: TRBJ1-2
clone size: NA
D gene: NA
CDR3 length: 13
CDR3 protein: CSGGVRDGYGYTF
CDR3 DNA: TGCAGCGGGGGGGTAAGGGATGGCTATGGCTACACCTTC

V gene: TRBV19
J gene: TRBJ1-2
clone size: NA
D gene: NA
CDR3 length: 15
CDR3 protein: CASSTLTEHNYGYTF
CDR3 DNA: TGTGCCAGTAGTACTCTGACGGAGCATAACTATGGCTACACCTTC